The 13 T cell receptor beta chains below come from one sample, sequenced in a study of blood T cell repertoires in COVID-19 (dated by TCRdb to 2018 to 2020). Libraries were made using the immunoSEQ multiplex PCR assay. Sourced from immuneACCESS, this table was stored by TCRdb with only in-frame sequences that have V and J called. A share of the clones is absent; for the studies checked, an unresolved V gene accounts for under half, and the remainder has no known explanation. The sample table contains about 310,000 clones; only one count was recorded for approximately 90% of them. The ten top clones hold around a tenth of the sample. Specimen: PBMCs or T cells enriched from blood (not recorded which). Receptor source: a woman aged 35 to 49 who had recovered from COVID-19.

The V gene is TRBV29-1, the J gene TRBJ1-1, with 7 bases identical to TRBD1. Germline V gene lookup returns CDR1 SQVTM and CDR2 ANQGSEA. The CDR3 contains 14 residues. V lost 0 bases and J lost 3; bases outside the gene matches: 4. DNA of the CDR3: TGCAGCGTTGAAGAGACAGGGCGGGACACTGAAGCTTTCTTT. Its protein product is CSVEETGRDTEAFF.

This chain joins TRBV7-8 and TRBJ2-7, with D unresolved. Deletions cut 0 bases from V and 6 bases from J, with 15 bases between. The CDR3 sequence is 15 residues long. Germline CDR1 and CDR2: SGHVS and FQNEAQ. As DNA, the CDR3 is TGTGCCAGCAGCTTAGCGAGGAACTCTCGGGTCGAGCAGTACTTC. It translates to CASSLARNSRVEQYF.

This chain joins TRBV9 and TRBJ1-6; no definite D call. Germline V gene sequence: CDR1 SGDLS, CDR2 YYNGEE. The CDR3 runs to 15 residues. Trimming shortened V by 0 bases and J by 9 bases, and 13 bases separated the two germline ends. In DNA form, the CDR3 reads TGTGCCAGCAGCGTAGGGTCGGCAGGTAGTTCACCCCTCCACTTT. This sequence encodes CASSVGSAGSSPLHF.

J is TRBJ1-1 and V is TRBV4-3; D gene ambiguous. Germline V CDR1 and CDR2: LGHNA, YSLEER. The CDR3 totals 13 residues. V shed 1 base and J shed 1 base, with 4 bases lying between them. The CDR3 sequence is CASSQARNTEAFF. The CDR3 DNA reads TGCGCCAGCAGCCAAGCCAGGAACACTGAAGCTTTCTTT.

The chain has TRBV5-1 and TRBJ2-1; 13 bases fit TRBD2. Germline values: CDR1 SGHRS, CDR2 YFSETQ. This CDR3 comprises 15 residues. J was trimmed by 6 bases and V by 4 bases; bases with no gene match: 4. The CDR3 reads CASSIGLAGVNEQFF. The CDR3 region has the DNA TGCGCCAGCAGCATCGGACTAGCGGGAGTCAATGAGCAGTTCTTC.

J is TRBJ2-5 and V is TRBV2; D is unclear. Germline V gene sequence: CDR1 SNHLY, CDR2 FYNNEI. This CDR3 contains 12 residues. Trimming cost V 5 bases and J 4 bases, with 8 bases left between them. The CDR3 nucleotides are TGTGCCAGCAGTTTTCTCTTAGAGACCCAGTACTTC. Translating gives CASSFLLETQYF.

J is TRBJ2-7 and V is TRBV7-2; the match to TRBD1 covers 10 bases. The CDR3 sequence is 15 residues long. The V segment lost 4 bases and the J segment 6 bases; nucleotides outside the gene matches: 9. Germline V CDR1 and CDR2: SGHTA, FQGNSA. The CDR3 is CASSSDSGQGSEQYF. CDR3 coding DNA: TGTGCCAGCAGCTCCGACTCGGGACAGGGGTCCGAGCAGTACTTC.

CDR3 sequence: CASSSSQGGETQYF. The CDR3 DNA sequence: TGTGCCAGCAGCTCTTCCCAGGGTGGAGAGACCCAGTACTTC. The chain carries TRBV7-9 and TRBJ2-5; perhaps TRBD1 as D (5 bases). Trimming shortened V by 4 bases and J by 4 bases, and 13 bases separated the two germline ends. Germline V CDR1 and CDR2: SEHNR, FQNEAQ (reference sequence). This CDR3 spans 14 amino acids.

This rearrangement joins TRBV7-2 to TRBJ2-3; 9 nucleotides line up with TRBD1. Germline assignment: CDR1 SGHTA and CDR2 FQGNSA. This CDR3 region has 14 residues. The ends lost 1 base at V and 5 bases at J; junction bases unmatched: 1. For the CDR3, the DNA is TGTGCCAGCAGCTTAGACAGGGGGCGAGATACGCAGTATTTT. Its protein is CASSLDRGRDTQYF. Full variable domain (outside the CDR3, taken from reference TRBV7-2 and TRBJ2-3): GAGVSQSPSNKVTEKGKDVELRCDPISGHTALYWYRQSLGQGLEFLIYFQGNSAPDKSGLPSDRFSAERTGGSVSTLTIQRTQQEDSAVYLCASSLDRGRDTQYFGPGTRLTVL.

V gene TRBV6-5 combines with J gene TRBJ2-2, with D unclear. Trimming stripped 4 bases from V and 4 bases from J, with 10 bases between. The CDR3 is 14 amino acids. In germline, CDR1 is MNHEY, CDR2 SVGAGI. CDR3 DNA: TGTGCCAGCAGTTTCGCATCAGGCACCGGGGAGCTGTTTTTT. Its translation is CASSFASGTGELFF.

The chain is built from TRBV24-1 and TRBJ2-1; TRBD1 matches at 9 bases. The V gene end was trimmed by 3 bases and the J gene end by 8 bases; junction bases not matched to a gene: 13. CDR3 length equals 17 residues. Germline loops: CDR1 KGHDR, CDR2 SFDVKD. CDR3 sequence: CATSDSLQGALSHEQFF. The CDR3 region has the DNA TGTGCCACCAGTGATAGCTTACAGGGGGCGCTAAGTCATGAGCAGTTCTTC.

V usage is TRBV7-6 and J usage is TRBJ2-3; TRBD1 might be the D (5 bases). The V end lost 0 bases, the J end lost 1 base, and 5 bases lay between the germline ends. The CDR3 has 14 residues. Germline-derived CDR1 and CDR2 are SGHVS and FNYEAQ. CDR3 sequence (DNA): TGTGCCAGCAGCTTAGCAGGGGGCACAGATACGCAGTATTTT. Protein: CASSLAGGTDTQYF.

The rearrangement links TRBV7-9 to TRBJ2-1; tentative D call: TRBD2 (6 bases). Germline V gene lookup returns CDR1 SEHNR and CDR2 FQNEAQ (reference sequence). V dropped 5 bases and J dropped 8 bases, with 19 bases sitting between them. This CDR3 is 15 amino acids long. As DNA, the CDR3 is TGTGCCAGCAGCCCCCCGCCGGGGGAGAGGGATGAGCAGTTCTTC. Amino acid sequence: CASSPPPGERDEQFF.